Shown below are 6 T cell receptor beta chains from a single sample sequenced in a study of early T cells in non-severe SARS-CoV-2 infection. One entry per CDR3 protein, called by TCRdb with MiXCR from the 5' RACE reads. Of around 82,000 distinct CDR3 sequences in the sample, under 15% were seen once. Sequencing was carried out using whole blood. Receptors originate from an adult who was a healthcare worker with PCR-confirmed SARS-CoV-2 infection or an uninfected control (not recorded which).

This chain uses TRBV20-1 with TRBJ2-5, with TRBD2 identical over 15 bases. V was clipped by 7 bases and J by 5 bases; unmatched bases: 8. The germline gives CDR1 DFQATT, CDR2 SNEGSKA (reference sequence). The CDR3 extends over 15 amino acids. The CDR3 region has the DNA TGCAGTGTAGGCGGACTAGCGGGGGGGCTTGAGACCCAGTACTTC. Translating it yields CSVGGLAGGLETQYF.

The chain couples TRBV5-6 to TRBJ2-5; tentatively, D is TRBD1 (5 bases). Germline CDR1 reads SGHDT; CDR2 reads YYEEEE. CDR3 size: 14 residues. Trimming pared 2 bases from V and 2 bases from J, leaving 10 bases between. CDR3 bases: TGTGCCAGCAGCTTTATTGACAGACAAGAGACCCAGTACTTC. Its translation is CASSFIDRQETQYF.

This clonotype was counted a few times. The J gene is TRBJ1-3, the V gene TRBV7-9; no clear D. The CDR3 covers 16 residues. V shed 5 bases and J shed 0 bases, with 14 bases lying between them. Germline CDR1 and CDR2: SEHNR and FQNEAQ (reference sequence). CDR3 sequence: CASSPLSFSSGNTIYF. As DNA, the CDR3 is TGTGCCAGCAGCCCTCTCTCGTTCAGCTCTGGAAACACCATATATTTT.

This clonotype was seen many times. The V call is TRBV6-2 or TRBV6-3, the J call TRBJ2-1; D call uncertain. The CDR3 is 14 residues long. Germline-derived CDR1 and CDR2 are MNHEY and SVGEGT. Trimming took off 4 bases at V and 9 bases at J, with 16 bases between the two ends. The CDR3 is CASSSPRIVGEQFF. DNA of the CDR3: TGTGCCAGCAGTTCTCCGAGGATTGTAGGTGAGCAGTTCTTC.

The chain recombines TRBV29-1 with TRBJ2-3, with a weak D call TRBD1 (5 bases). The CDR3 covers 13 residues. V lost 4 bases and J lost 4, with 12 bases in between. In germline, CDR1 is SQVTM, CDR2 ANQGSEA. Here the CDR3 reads CSVVTQGADTQYF. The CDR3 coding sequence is TGCAGCGTTGTGACCCAAGGGGCAGATACGCAGTATTTT.

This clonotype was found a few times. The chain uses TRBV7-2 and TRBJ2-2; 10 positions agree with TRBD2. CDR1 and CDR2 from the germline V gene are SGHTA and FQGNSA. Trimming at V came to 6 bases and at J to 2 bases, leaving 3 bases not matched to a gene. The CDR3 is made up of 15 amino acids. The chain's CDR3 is CASSKRGGNTGELFF. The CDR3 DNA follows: TGTGCCAGCAGTAAGCGGGGGGGTAACACCGGGGAGCTGTTTTTT.